A selection of T cell receptor beta chains follows, all from one sample in a study of blood T cell repertoires in COVID-19. The assay was immunoSEQ multiplex PCR, and TCRdb's table has in-frame clones only and misses some. The sample shows 350,000 to 450,000 clones, 75% to 90% of them seen only once. Input material: PBMCs or T cells enriched from blood (not recorded which). The receptors originated from a woman in her forties or fifties who had recovered from COVID-19. Both conserved end residues are part of each CDR3. A D gene is named only where the DNA matches it firmly. Rows give clone size only sometimes, using once, few, many, or a class for an expanded clone.

V gene: TRBV5-4; clone size: few; CDR3 length: 17; D gene: .; J gene: TRBJ1-2; CDR3 protein: CASSPGGGTSHAYGYTF; CDR3 DNA: TGTGCCAGCAGCCCCGGGGGGGGGACTTCCCATGCCTATGGCTACACCTTC
V gene: TRBV2; clone size: .; CDR3 length: 15; D gene: .; J gene: TRBJ1-1; CDR3 protein: CASRPSGTRNTEAFF; CDR3 DNA: TGTGCCAGCAGGCCATCCGGGACACGGAACACTGAAGCTTTCTTT
V gene: TRBV27; clone size: .; CDR3 length: 16; D gene: TRBD1; J gene: TRBJ1-1; CDR3 protein: CASSLWVRQGETEAFF; CDR3 DNA: TGTGCCAGCAGTTTATGGGTTCGACAGGGGGAAACTGAAGCTTTCTTT
V gene: TRBV27; clone size: .; CDR3 length: 16; D gene: TRBD1; J gene: TRBJ1-1; CDR3 protein: CASSPQGAKYSTEAFF; CDR3 DNA: TGTGCCAGCAGTCCGCAGGGGGCGAAATATTCAACTGAAGCTTTCTTT
V gene: TRBV2; clone size: .; CDR3 length: 14; D gene: .; J gene: TRBJ1-1; CDR3 protein: CASSEMLSSTEAFF; CDR3 DNA: TGTGCCAGCAGTGAAATGTTATCTAGCACTGAAGCTTTCTTT
V gene: TRBV6-2/TRBV6-3; clone size: .; CDR3 length: 14; D gene: .; J gene: TRBJ1-1; CDR3 protein: CASSYSASMPEAFF; CDR3 DNA: TGTGCCAGCAGTTACTCAGCGTCTATGCCAGAAGCTTTCTTT
V gene: TRBV11-2; clone size: .; CDR3 length: 14; D gene: .; J gene: TRBJ1-1; CDR3 protein: CASSHHSGYTEAFF; CDR3 DNA: TGTGCCAGCAGCCATCATTCAGGCTACACTGAAGCTTTCTTT
V gene: TRBV12-3/TRBV12-4; clone size: .; CDR3 length: 13; D gene: .; J gene: TRBJ1-1; CDR3 protein: CASSLSRVAEAFF; CDR3 DNA: TGTGCCAGCAGTTTGTCCAGGGTCGCTGAAGCTTTCTTT
V gene: TRBV19; clone size: .; CDR3 length: 14; D gene: .; J gene: TRBJ1-2; CDR3 protein: CASTLQGFNYGYTF; CDR3 DNA: TGTGCCAGTACCCTCCAGGGGTTCAACTATGGCTACACCTTC
V gene: TRBV29-1; clone size: .; CDR3 length: 14; D gene: .; J gene: TRBJ2-3; CDR3 protein: CSVDSGLLTDTQYF; CDR3 DNA: TGCAGCGTTGACAGCGGGCTACTCACAGATACGCAGTATTTT
V gene: TRBV24-1; clone size: .; CDR3 length: 15; D gene: TRBD1; J gene: TRBJ2-1; CDR3 protein: CATSDSRTGGVEQFF; CDR3 DNA: TGTGCCACCAGTGATTCTAGGACAGGGGGCGTTGAGCAGTTCTTC
V gene: TRBV18; clone size: .; CDR3 length: 18; D gene: TRBD2; J gene: TRBJ2-7; CDR3 protein: CASSPSGTSGRAVYEQYF; CDR3 DNA: TGTGCCAGCTCACCCTCAGGGACTAGCGGGAGGGCCGTCTACGAGCAGTACTTC
V gene: TRBV10-3; clone size: .; CDR3 length: 14; D gene: .; J gene: TRBJ2-7; CDR3 protein: CAISESASGSEQYF; CDR3 DNA: TGTGCCATCAGTGAGTCGGCCTCGGGGTCCGAGCAGTACTTC
V gene: TRBV13; clone size: .; CDR3 length: 16; D gene: TRBD1; J gene: TRBJ2-1; CDR3 protein: CASSGGQGVTQREQFF; CDR3 DNA: TGTGCCAGCAGCGGGGGACAGGGGGTCACTCAAAGGGAGCAGTTCTTC
V gene: TRBV6-2/TRBV6-3; clone size: few; CDR3 length: 14; D gene: .; J gene: TRBJ1-1; CDR3 protein: CASSSILMNTEAFF; CDR3 DNA: TGTGCCAGCAGTTCGATACTCATGAACACTGAAGCTTTCTTT
V gene: TRBV12-3/TRBV12-4; clone size: .; CDR3 length: 12; D gene: .; J gene: TRBJ1-2; CDR3 protein: CASSFTADGYTF; CDR3 DNA: TGTGCCAGCAGTTTCACGGCGGATGGCTACACCTTC
V gene: TRBV3-1/TRBV3-2; clone size: .; CDR3 length: 15; D gene: TRBD2; J gene: TRBJ2-5; CDR3 protein: CASSQKTSLQETQYF; CDR3 DNA: TGTGCCAGCAGCCAAAAGACTAGCCTCCAAGAGACCCAGTACTTC